The sample holds one count of the clone carrying this TCR beta chain. This record comes from a study of T cell responses to AZD1222 COVID-19 vaccine. The V gene lost 5 bases and the J gene lost 2 bases, with 12 bases spanning the gap. The CDR3 sequence is 13 residues long. The germline V gene has CDR1 GTSNPN and CDR2 SVGIG (reference sequence). The repertoire was sequenced with immunoSEQ multiplex PCR; TCRdb's copy has only in-frame clones and lacks some. Of 120,000 or so clones detected, roughly 90% appear once; the ten largest clones hold approximately 1%. This sequence joins TRBV30 and TRBJ1-2; tentatively, D is TRBD1 (5 bases). The sequencing used peripheral blood, collected on day 0 of AZD1222 vaccination. The origin of this receptor is an adult in good health. The CDR3 loop is CAWDQDSNYGYTF. The CDR3 bases are TGTGCCTGGGACCAAGACAGCAACTATGGCTACACCTTC.